This T cell receptor (beta chain) was identified during a study of T cell responses to AZD1222 COVID-19 vaccine (dated by TCRdb to 2020 to 2022). Notes on the research overall: A total of approximately 240 trial participants underwent TCR sequencing, of whom some 210 received two doses of AZD1222 and some 25 received two doses of the MenACWY control vaccine. Enrollment into the trials was organized by age into subgroups of 18-55, 56-69 and 70-plus years, and those subgroups contained around 150, 28 and 57 TCR-sequenced participants, respectively. The investigation overall reported the following: The vaccine-associated CD4 TCRs covered the entire spike protein, and the dominant responses fell in regions 160-218 and 743-854. Conclusions about previously exposed vaccinees were limited because only a handful of AZD1222 recipients were SARS-CoV-2 seropositive at baseline. Nearly half of unique spike-specific TCRs reportedly recognized epitopes outside regions mutated in the B.1.351 and B.1.1.7 variants. Because no day 14 peak-response samples were available, the repertoires could be characterized only after the peak T cell response. In the small 56-69-year group, the increase in depth fell short of significance, most likely because of low power. Participants were mostly white British and included more females than males, and it was suggested by the authors that clonal diversity may have been underestimated. After two AZD1222 doses, both the breadth and the depth of spike-specific TCRs were significantly higher than at day 0 and than in MenACWY recipients.

Relative to germline, V is 2 bases shorter and J is 1 base shorter, with 5 bases between their ends. The CDR3 sequence holds 13 residues, the cysteine and phenylalanine included. The entry retains the CDR3 DNA only, 39 bases that are in frame from base 1. As encoded in the germline V gene, CDR1 is MNHEY while CDR2 is SVGAGI. The CDR3 regions of human TCRbeta chains were analyzed by immunosequencing. The published analysis was carried out like this. TCRs in the repertoires were matched against a reference library of SARS-CoV-2-specific TCRs that had been generated with the MIRA antigen-specificity platform. Breadth meant the fraction of unique TCRs that were SARS-CoV-2-associated, whereas depth meant the fraction of total T cells that were SARS-CoV-2-associated. Using the MIRA data, each spike-specific TCR was mapped to the spike region that the TCR reacts to and placed in a CD4 or CD8 class. Log10-transformed breadth and depth values were compared by one-way ANOVA with Sidak's multiple comparisons tests. The table was pulled from immuneACCESS by TCRdb, which kept in-frame rearrangements only. Such tables lose some clones; where checked, under half of the loss comes from unresolved V genes, and the rest has no known cause. V, J and clone size reflect that table, while D and trimming were determined from the DNA. The sample profile shows fewer than 70,000 clones; 80% of them were found once. Over 11% of the sample goes to the ten largest clones.

Taken with the paper, the label for time point translates to: about 28 days (+/-7) after the second vaccine dose. Because spike-specific TCR depth and breadth did not differ between the two schedules, AZD1222 recipients who got a second dose at roughly 4 weeks were pooled with those who got a second dose at roughly 12 weeks. Samples from vaccinated people were obtained from the UK trials COV001 and COV002, which included a single-blind randomized controlled phase 2/3 trial of AZD1222 (ChAdOx1 nCoV-19) in healthy adults. For TCRbeta chain sequencing, PBMC samples from trial participants were taken at day 0 and at day 28 after the second dose. Remarks on this clone: Its antigen specificity is not known. Base qualities were left out, and no much larger clone turns up one base away.

The V and J segments used are TRBV6-5 and TRBJ1-1; no D gene can be assigned with confidence. The specimen comprised peripheral blood, sampled 28 days after the second AZD1222 dose. The origin of this receptor is an adult who received the AZD1222 COVID-19 vaccine. The sequenced DNA is TGTGCCAGCAGTTACCTCAGGAACACTGAAGCTTTCTTT. This is translated as CASSYLRNTEAFF.